This TCR beta chain was identified during a study of cytomegalovirus exposure and HLA in healthy donors (dated by TCRdb to about 2017). About the investigation overall: A later analysis indicated that the 120 validation repertoires were generated on the platform also employed for the approximately 700 repertoires of the first cohort. The study aimed to test whether signatures of past pathogen exposure could be identified by cataloging public T cell receptors. Besides the first cohort of approximately 710 subjects, a separate validation cohort made up of 120 different subjects was used. To predict cytomegalovirus infection status, the study brought together high-throughput TCR immunosequencing, statistical association of individual TCRs with disease status, and machine learning. Here is what the overall study found, with its caveats: Three of the identified cytomegalovirus-associated TCR beta chains were confirmed in vitro to be specific for cytomegalovirus antigens. The classifier was reported to diagnose cytomegalovirus status with high specificity and sensitivity in both the original cohort and the validation cohort. A later analysis had no HLA typing for the validation cohort, so co-occurrence there was scored across all 130 or so repertoires. Across donors, most TCR sequences were observed very rarely, whereas some public TCRs were present in many individuals. Of the cluster scores, roughly 95% were above 0 in a later analysis, which found that TCRs clustered in the first cohort also tended to co-occur in the 95 to 150 validation repertoires. The authors suggested that the approach could potentially be generalized to other disease states and immunological phenotypes. The study listed around 160 TCR beta chains as associated with cytomegalovirus.

Points on this clone: Its binding antigen is unknown. The sample holds no much larger clone one base away, and base qualities are not on file.

Separate from the roughly 630-subject first cohort, the validation cohort of 90 to 150 subjects was the group to which the donors belonged. Relative to germline, V is 0 bases shorter and J is 7 bases shorter, with 6 bases between their ends. Reading the germline V gene (reference sequence) gives CDR1 GTSNPN and CDR2 SVGIG. The cysteine opens and the phenylalanine closes a CDR3 of 12 amino acids. The entry retains the CDR3 DNA only, 36 bases that are in frame from base 1. The library was produced with the immunoSEQ multiplex PCR assay. Regarding the original processing steps: A statistical classification framework was developed to diagnose cytomegalovirus status using the catalog of TCR beta chain sequences. TCRdb carries this immuneACCESS record with in-frame sequences only. Its versions omit some clonotypes, under half of them owing to an unresolved V gene in the studies checked, with the rest unexplained. Clone size and V and J calls were adopted from that table, with D and trimming inferred from the DNA. This sample gives 150,000 to 200,000 clones in total; roughly 82% of them show up just once. The top ten clones comprise around 1.6% of the sample.

The source material was PBMCs. This TCR was sampled from a woman younger than 35 in good health and CMV-seronegative. The sequence is built from TRBV30 and TRBJ1-4; possibly the D gene is TRBD1, per 5 matching bases. For the CDR3, the sequence is CAWSVRAEKLFF. In nucleotide form, the sequence is TGTGCCTGGAGTGTCAGGGCTGAAAAACTGTTTTTT.